The entry below gives a single T cell receptor beta chain sequence along with its context. Its antigen is not yet known. No per-base quality is available; no much larger clone lies one base away. The data were produced on an Illumina HiSeq 1500. Through fastp at Q25 and MiXCR, TCRdb rebuilt clones from the public reads, retaining in-frame beta chains. Rows are unified per CDR3 protein, each entry keeping the most common DNA and genes. The sample table shows 150,000 to 200,000 distinct CDR3 sequences, and under 15% are seen once. The top ten clonotypes cover roughly 27% of the sample. This sample stems from a study of T cell repertoires in cytomegalovirus infection (dated by TCRdb to about 2019). Study-wide context: Donor HLA type was relevant to the analysis, because carriage of CMV infection together with the matching HLA type was indicated by public TCR beta signatures. Overall study results and their limits: The ex vivo response was dominated by HLA-C-restricted CMV-specific TCR beta clonotypes, which also provided the single most frequent clonotype in two of eight donors. Cumulative frequency of public TCR beta family members discriminated carriers of CMV infection plus the relevant HLA type in this cohort and an independent roughly 330-donor cohort.

At the junction V is shortened by 0 bases and J by 9 bases; bases outside the gene matches: 3. The CDR3 spans 15 residues, from the cysteine through the phenylalanine. CDR3 DNA only is kept here, 45 bases in frame from base 1. As encoded in the germline V gene (reference sequence), CDR1 is SEHNR while CDR2 is FQNEAQ. This TCR derives from a human donor in good health (CMV status not recorded). Some clones in this sample may be carry-over from other donors' samples. This chain is built from TRBV7-9 and TRBJ1-6; 9 of the junction bases match TRBD1. The sequencing sample was made of PBMCs. The DNA is as follows: TGTGCCAGCAGCTTAGCGGGACAGGGCTTTTCACCCCTCCACTTT. Its protein product is CASSLAGQGFSPLHF.